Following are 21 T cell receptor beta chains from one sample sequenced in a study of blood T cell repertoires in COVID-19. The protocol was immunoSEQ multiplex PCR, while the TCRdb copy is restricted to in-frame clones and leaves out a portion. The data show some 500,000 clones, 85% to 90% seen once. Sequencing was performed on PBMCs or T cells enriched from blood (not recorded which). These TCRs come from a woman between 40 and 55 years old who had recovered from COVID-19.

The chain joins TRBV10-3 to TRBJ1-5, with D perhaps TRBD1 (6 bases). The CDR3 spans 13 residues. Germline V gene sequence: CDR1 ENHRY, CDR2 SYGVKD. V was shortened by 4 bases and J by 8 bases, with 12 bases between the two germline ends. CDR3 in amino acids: CAISGQVREPQHF. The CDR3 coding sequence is TGTGCCATCAGTGGACAGGTCAGAGAGCCCCAGCATTTT.

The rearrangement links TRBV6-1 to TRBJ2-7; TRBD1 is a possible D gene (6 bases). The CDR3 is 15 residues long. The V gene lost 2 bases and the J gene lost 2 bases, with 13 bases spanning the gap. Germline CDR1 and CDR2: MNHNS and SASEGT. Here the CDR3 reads CASSEPGTKAYEQYF. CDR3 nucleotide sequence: TGTGCCAGCAGTGAACCTGGGACAAAAGCCTACGAGCAGTACTTC.

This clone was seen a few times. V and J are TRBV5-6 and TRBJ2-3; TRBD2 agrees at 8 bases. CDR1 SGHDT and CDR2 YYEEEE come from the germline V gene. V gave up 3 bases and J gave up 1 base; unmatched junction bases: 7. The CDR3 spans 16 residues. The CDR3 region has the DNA TGTGCCAGCAGCTCGCCAACTAGCGGAGGCACAGATACGCAGTATTTT. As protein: CASSSPTSGGTDTQYF.

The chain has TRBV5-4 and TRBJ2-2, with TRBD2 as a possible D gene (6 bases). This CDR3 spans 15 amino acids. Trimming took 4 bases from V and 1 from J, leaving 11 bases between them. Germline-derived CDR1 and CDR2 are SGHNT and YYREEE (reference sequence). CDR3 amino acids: CASSPGRGNTGELFF. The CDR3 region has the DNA TGTGCCAGCAGCCCGGGGCGGGGGAACACCGGGGAGCTGTTTTTT.

The CDR3 nucleotides read TGTGCCAGTAGTATCAGCAGGGTTAGAGATGAGCAGTTCTTC. This codes for CASSISRVRDEQFF. The chain recombines TRBV19 with TRBJ2-1, with TRBD1 as a possible D gene (5 bases). V gave up 3 bases and J gave up 8 bases, with 14 bases separating them. The germline V gene encodes CDR1 LNHDA and CDR2 SQIVND (reference sequence). The CDR3 length is 14 residues.

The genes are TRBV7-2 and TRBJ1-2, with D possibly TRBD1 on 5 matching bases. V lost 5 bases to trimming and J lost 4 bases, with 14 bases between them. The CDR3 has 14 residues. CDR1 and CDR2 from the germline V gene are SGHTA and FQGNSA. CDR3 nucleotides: TGTGCCAGCAGCCCCCAACAGGACCTCTATGGCTACACCTTC. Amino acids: CASSPQQDLYGYTF.

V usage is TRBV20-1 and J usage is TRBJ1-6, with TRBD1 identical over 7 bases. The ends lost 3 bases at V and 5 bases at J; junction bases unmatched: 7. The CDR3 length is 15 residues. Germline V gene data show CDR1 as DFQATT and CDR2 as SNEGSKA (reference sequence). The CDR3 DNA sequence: TGCAGTGCTAGTCATCGACAGGGAGATAATTCACCCCTCCACTTT. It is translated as CSASHRQGDNSPLHF.

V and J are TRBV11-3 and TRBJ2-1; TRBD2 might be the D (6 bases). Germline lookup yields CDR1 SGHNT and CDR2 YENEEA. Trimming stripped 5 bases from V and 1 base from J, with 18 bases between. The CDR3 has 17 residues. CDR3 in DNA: TGTGCCAGCAGCCCGCTTGTGAGCGGGTTATCCTACAATGAGCAGTTCTTC. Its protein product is CASSPLVSGLSYNEQFF.

CDR3 nucleotides: TGTGCCAGCAGCCCAACCCCAGGGGATCCGAGATACAATGAGCAGTTCTTC. This sequence encodes CASSPTPGDPRYNEQFF. The chain combines TRBV13 with TRBJ2-1; TRBD1 is a possible D gene (6 bases). This CDR3 has 17 amino acids. The germline V gene encodes CDR1 PRHDT and CDR2 FYEKMQ (reference sequence). Trimming left V 5 bases short and J 4 bases short, with 21 bases between.

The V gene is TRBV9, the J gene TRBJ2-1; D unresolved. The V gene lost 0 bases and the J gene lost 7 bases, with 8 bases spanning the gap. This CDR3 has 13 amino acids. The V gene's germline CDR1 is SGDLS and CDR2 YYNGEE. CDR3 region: CASSVGVLNEQFF. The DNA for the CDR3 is TGTGCCAGCAGCGTAGGCGTACTGAATGAGCAGTTCTTC.

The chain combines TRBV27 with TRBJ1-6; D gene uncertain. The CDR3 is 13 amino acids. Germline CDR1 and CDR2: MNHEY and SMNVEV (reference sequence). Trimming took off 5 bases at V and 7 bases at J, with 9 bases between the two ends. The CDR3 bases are TGTGCCAGCAGTCCTCTGGAGAATTCACCCCTCCACTTT. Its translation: CASSPLENSPLHF.

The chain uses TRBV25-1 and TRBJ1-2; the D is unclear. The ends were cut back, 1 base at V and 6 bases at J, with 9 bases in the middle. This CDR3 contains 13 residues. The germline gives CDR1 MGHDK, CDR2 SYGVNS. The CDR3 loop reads CASSEFEQNGYTF. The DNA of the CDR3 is TGTGCCAGCAGTGAATTTGAACAGAATGGCTACACCTTC.

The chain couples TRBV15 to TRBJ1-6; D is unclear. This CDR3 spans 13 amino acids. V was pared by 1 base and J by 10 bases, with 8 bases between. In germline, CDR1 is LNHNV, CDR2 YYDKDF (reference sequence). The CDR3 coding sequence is TGTGCCACCAGCAGAGTCAGGAAATCACCCCTCCACTTT. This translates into CATSRVRKSPLHF.

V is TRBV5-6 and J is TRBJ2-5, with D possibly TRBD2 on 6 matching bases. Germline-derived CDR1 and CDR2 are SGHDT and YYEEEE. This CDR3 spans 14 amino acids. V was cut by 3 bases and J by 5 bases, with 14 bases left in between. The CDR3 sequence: CASSSTGVRETQYF. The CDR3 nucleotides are TGTGCCAGCAGCTCAACGGGAGTGCGGGAGACCCAGTACTTC.

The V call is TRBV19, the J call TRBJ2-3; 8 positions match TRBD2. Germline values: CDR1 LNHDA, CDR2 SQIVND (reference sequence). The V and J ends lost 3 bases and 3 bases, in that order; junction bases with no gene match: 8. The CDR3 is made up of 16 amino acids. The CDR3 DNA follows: TGTGCCAGTAGTATTGGGGCGGGAGGTCTAACAGATACGCAGTATTTT. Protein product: CASSIGAGGLTDTQYF.

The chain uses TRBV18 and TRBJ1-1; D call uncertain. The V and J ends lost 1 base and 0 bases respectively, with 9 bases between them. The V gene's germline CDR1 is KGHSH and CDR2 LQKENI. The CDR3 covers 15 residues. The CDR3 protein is CASSPQHPMNTEAFF. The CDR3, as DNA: TGTGCCAGCTCACCACAGCACCCGATGAACACTGAAGCTTTCTTT.

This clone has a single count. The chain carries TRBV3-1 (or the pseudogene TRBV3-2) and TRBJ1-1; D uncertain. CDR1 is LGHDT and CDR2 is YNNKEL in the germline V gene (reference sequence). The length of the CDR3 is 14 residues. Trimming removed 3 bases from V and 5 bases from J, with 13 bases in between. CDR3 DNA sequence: TGTGCCAGCAGCCATAAGGCACTCGGGACTGAAGCTTTCTTT. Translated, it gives CASSHKALGTEAFF.

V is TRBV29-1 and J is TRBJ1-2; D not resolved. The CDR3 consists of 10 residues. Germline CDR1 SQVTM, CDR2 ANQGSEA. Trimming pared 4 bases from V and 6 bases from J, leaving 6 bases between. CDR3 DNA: TGCAGCGTTGTAGCAAATGGCTACACCTTC. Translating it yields CSVVANGYTF. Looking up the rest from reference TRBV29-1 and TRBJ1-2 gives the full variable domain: SAVISQKPSRDICQRGTSLTIQCQVDSQVTMMFWYRQQPGQSLTLIATANQGSEATYESGFVIDKFPISRPNLTFSTLTVSNMSPEDSSIYLCSVVANGYTFGSGTRLTVV.

As DNA, the CDR3 is TGTGCCACCACCGACTTACAAGACAGACGCTATGGCTACACCTTC. It specifies CATTDLQDRRYGYTF. V is TRBV15 and J is TRBJ1-2; D is possibly TRBD1 (5 bases). The germline V gene encodes CDR1 LNHNV and CDR2 YYDKDF (reference sequence). V gave up 7 bases and J gave up 4 bases, with 19 bases separating them. The CDR3 length is 15 residues.

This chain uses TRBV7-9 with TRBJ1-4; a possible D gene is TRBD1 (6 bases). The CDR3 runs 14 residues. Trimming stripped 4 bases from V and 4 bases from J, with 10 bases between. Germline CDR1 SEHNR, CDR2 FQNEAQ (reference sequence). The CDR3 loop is CASSSKDSNEKLFF. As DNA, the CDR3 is TGTGCCAGCAGCTCCAAGGACAGTAATGAAAAACTGTTTTTT.

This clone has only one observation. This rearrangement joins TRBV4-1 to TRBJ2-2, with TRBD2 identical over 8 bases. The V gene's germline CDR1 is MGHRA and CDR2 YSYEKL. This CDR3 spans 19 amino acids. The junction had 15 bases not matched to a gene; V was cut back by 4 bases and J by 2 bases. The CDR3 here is CASSLRFSGIQTNTGELFF. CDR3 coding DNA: TGCGCCAGCAGCCTGCGATTTAGCGGGATTCAAACCAACACCGGGGAGCTGTTTTTT.